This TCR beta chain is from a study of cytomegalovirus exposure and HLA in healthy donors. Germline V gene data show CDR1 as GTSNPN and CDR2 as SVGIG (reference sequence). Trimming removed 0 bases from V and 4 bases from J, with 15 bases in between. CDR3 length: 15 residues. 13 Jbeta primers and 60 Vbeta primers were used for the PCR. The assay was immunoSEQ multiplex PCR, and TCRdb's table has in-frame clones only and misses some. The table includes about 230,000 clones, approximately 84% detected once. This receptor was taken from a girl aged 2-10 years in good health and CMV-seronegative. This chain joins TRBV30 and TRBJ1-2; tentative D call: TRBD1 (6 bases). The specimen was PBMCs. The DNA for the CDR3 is TGTGCCTGGAGTGTACCCCCCAGGGGTAGCTATGGCTACACCTTC. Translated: CAWSVPPRGSYGYTF.